The subject of this entry is one TCR beta chain. Sequencing used immunoSEQ multiplex PCR; TCRdb keeps in-frame clones, though not all of them. Of 82,000 or so clones listed, nearly 96% are singletons. V lost 0 bases to trimming and J lost 4 bases, with 12 bases between them. There are 16 residues in the CDR3. CDR1 is KGHSH, CDR2 LQKENI, per germline. The source of the sample is a study of technical replicates of blood from several donors. Material for sequencing was T cells isolated from PBMCs. This TCR derives from a human donor in good health. The chain combines TRBV18 with TRBJ2-2, with D unresolved. Here the CDR3 DNA reads TGTGCCAGCTCACCACCCAACCGAGGAATCACCGGGGAGCTGTTTTTT. Translated: CASSPPNRGITGELFF.